This T cell receptor beta chain was recorded in a study of identical twins. The CDR3 is 15 residues long. Deletions cut 6 bases from V and 0 bases from J, with 12 bases between. In germline, CDR1 is MNHEY, CDR2 SVGEGT. This clonotype was seen a handful of times. Each CDR3 protein gets one entry after TCRdb re-called the 5' RACE reads with MiXCR. The sample holds 400,000 to 550,000 distinct CDR3 sequences, approximately 25% seen once. Only healthy Caucasians were enrolled as donors. This sample also appeared in a second study, on T cells expressing NK-cell markers. That work contributes: Sorting in several experiments was restricted by an anti-gamma-delta TCR antibody to alpha-beta TCR T cells.

The receptor's source is a woman aged 18-29 years in good health. V is TRBV6-2 or TRBV6-3 and J is TRBJ2-1, with a tentative D call TRBD2 (5 bases). Material for sequencing was CD4+ T cells sorted from blood. The CDR3 sequence: CASRRTGNSYNEQFF. CDR3 sequence (DNA): TGTGCCAGCAGACGTACCGGGAACTCCTACAATGAGCAGTTCTTC.